This TCR beta chain originates from a study of cytotoxic CD8 clonotypes in ibrutinib-treated CLL. Study-wide findings and caveats: Researchers report that baseline clonality outpaced age-matched healthy donors and tracked circulating CD8+ T-cell counts. Ibrutinib response saw clonality rise, and progression saw it return toward baseline.

As to this clone: What it binds is not known.

V was pared by 4 bases and J by 1 base, with 8 bases between. The CDR3 sequence is 13 residues long. Germline V gene data show CDR1 as MNHEY and CDR2 as SVGAGI. Here immunoSEQ multiplex PCR was the method, and the copy in TCRdb shows in-frame clones only, minus some. The data contain 130,000 or so clones, approximately 81% of them seen just once; the ten biggest clones take up about 13%. The chain couples TRBV6-5 to TRBJ2-7; D is perhaps TRBD2 (6 bases). The TCR was taken from a human donor with chronic lymphocytic leukemia. Specimen: PBMCs, collected after 12 months of ibrutinib treatment. The CDR3 DNA reads as TGTGCCAGCAGTTCCGGGGGTTCCTACGAGCAGTACTTC. Its translation: CASSSGGSYEQYF.